This T cell receptor beta chain was documented in a study of cytomegalovirus exposure and HLA in healthy donors. As for the study in general: Researchers found that roughly 77% of about 400 genotyped donors fell within the Caucasian-associated ancestry cluster.

With 60 Vbeta and 13 Jbeta primers, the PCR was carried out. Profiling relied on immunoSEQ multiplex PCR, and the TCRdb table lists in-frame clones only, not all of them. The sample lists more than 85,000 clones, roughly 15% occurring once. The clonotype comes from a female donor in good health and CMV-seronegative. Sequenced material: PBMCs.

CDR3 region: CASNSGGNTYEQYF. The CDR3 nucleotides are TGTGCCAGCAATAGCGGGGGAAATACCTACGAGCAGTACTTC. The genes are TRBV25-1 and TRBJ2-7, with TRBD2 matching over 9 bases. Germline lookup yields CDR1 MGHDK and CDR2 SYGVNS. Germline trimming cut 7 bases from V and 2 bases from J; bases unmatched to any gene: 6. The CDR3 extends over 14 amino acids.